Below are 27 T cell receptor beta chains sequenced from a single sample in a study of shared clonotypes between healthy human individuals. Measured with immunoSEQ multiplex PCR; TCRdb has only the in-frame clones, and not every one. The table records about 2 million clones, roughly 94% of them present only once. Source material: naive CD4+ T cells sorted from blood. As to subset: CD45RA+ positively selected. These receptors were collected from a man between 18 and 35 years old in good health.

The chain employs TRBV5-4 and TRBJ2-1, with 10 bases identical to TRBD1. CDR3 length: 15 amino acids. In germline, CDR1 is SGHNT, CDR2 YYREEE (reference sequence). J lost 2 bases, V lost 3 bases, and 2 bases had no gene match. CDR3: CASSSGQGAYNEQFF. CDR3 in DNA: TGTGCCAGCAGCTCCGGACAGGGGGCCTACAATGAGCAGTTCTTC.

Note on this clone: Different DNA sequences within this sample yield the same CDR3. The V call is TRBV2, the J call TRBJ2-2, with TRBD2 matching 12 bases. V gave up 6 bases and J gave up 1 base; unmatched junction bases: 3. This CDR3 region has 16 residues. Germline V lookup: CDR1 SNHLY, CDR2 FYNNEI. The CDR3 loop is CASSALAGGNTGELFF. The CDR3, as DNA: TGTGCCAGCAGCGCACTAGCGGGAGGGAACACCGGGGAGCTGTTTTTT.

This chain joins TRBV6-5 and TRBJ1-6; D is possibly TRBD1 (5 bases). CDR1 and CDR2 (germline): MNHEY, SVGAGI. The V end lost 6 bases, the J end lost 2 bases, and 11 bases lay between the germline ends. CDR3 size: 15 residues. The CDR3: CASRVGETYNSPLHF. Written as DNA, the CDR3 is TGTGCCAGCAGGGTGGGGGAGACCTATAATTCACCCCTCCACTTT.

The J gene is TRBJ1-5, the V gene TRBV5-8; TRBD1 agrees at 7 bases. This CDR3 has 15 residues. Germline V gene lookup returns CDR1 SGHTS and CDR2 YDEGEE. V shed 4 bases and J 4 bases; nucleotides not matched to a gene: 8. The CDR3 reads CASSREGTANQPQHF. In nucleotides, the CDR3 is TGTGCCAGCAGCCGGGAGGGGACAGCTAATCAGCCCCAGCATTTT. The whole variable domain, filled in from reference TRBV5-8 and TRBJ1-5, reads EAGVTQSPTHLIKTRGQQATLRCSPISGHTSVYWYQQALGLGLQFLLWYDEGEERNRGNFPPRFSGRQFPNYSSELNVNALELEDSALYLCASSREGTANQPQHFGDGTRLSIL.

The chain recombines TRBV15 with TRBJ2-2; D might be TRBD1 (5 bases). Germline values: CDR1 LNHNV, CDR2 YYDKDF (reference sequence). V was pared by 4 bases and J by 0 bases, with 12 bases between. The CDR3 consists of 16 residues. CDR3 protein: CATSTKQVTNTGELFF. DNA for the CDR3: TGTGCCACCAGCACAAAACAGGTTACGAACACCGGGGAGCTGTTTTTT.

The rearrangement uses TRBV11-3 and TRBJ2-7; 14 bases line up with TRBD2. This CDR3 has 16 residues. Germline values: CDR1 SGHNT, CDR2 YENEEA. V lost 6 bases and J lost 5; bases outside the gene matches: 9. CDR3 protein: CASSDTGTSGSNEQYF. CDR3 DNA sequence: TGTGCCAGCAGTGATACCGGGACTAGCGGGAGCAACGAGCAGTACTTC. The whole variable domain, filled in from reference TRBV11-3 and TRBJ2-7, reads EAGVVQSPRYKIIEKKQPVAFWCNPISGHNTLYWYLQNLGQGPELLIRYENEEAVDDSQLPKDRFSAERLKGVDSTLKIQPAELGDSAVYLCASSDTGTSGSNEQYFGPGTRLTVT.

This chain connects TRBV6-5 to TRBJ2-7; TRBD1 aligns across 7 bases. CDR3 length: 15 amino acids. V was pared by 7 bases and J by 5 bases, with 14 bases of the junction left unmatched. Germline-derived CDR1 and CDR2 are MNHEY and SVGAGI. As DNA, the CDR3 is TGTGCCAGCACCCTCGCGGGCAGGGGGTCTCACGAGCAGTACTTC. It yields the protein CASTLAGRGSHEQYF.

The chain uses TRBV19 and TRBJ2-7, with D tentatively TRBD1 (5 bases). Germline assignment: CDR1 LNHDA and CDR2 SQIVND (reference sequence). Trimming took off 4 bases at V and 0 bases at J, with 10 bases between the two ends. The CDR3 runs 14 residues. CDR3 DNA sequence: TGTGCCAGTAGTAGCGCAGGGATCTCCTACGAGCAGTACTTC. Translation: CASSSAGISYEQYF. The complete variable domain, with remaining parts taken from reference TRBV19 and TRBJ2-7, reads DGGITQSPKYLFRKEGQNVTLSCEQNLNHDAMYWYRQDPGQGLRLIYYSQIVNDFQKGDIAEGYSVSREKKESFPLTVTSAQKNPTAFYLCASSSAGISYEQYFGPGTRLTVT.

The chain has TRBV15 and TRBJ2-7; D not certain. The V end lost 0 bases, the J end lost 2 bases, and 11 bases lay between the germline ends. This CDR3 has 15 amino acids. Germline V CDR1 and CDR2: LNHNV, YYDKDF (reference sequence). The DNA of the CDR3 is TGTGCCACCAGCAGAGATCTGGCAGACGCCTACGAGCAGTACTTC. It encodes CATSRDLADAYEQYF.

The gene calls are TRBV6-5 and TRBJ2-5; TRBD2 agrees at 14 bases. Per the germline V gene, CDR1 is MNHEY and CDR2 is SVGAGI. V lost 1 base to trimming and J lost 5 bases; unmatched junction nucleotides: 3. The CDR3 runs to 16 residues. CDR3 nucleotide sequence: TGTGCCAGCAGTTACTTCGGGACTAGCGGGAGTGAGACCCAGTACTTC. Translating it yields CASSYFGTSGSETQYF.

Only a few counts were recorded for this clone. The chain recombines TRBV7-9 with TRBJ2-2, with D possibly being TRBD2 (6 bases). The CDR3 is 12 amino acids. The V and J ends lost 5 bases and 14 bases respectively, with 15 bases between them. CDR1 SEHNR and CDR2 FQNEAQ come from the germline V gene (reference sequence). Written as DNA, the CDR3 is TGTGCCAGCAGCCCCCTGGGAGGCCGACTGTTTTTT. Protein product: CASSPLGGRLFF. The full variable domain, completed using reference TRBV7-9 and TRBJ2-2, is DTGVSQNPRHKITKRGQNVTFRCDPISEHNRLYWYRQTLGQGPEFLTYFQNEAQLEKSRLLSDRFSAERPKGSFSTLEIQRTEQGDSAMYLCASSPLGGRLFFGEGSRLTVL.

The rearrangement uses TRBV14 and TRBJ2-2; D is ambiguous. CDR1 and CDR2 (germline): SGHDN, FVKESK. There are 12 residues in the CDR3. The V end lost 10 bases, the J end lost 6 bases, and 12 bases lay between the germline ends. CDR3 sequence: CATRVGSGELFF. In nucleotides, the CDR3 is TGTGCCACCCGAGTAGGGTCCGGGGAGCTGTTTTTT.

This chain joins TRBV6-6 and TRBJ1-1; possible D gene TRBD1, 5 bases. The V end was cut by 5 bases, the J end by 3 bases, with 10 bases between. The CDR3 totals 13 residues. CDR1 and CDR2 (germline): MNHNY, SVGAGI (reference sequence). The chain's CDR3 is CASSVRADTEAFF. The DNA of the CDR3 is TGTGCCAGCAGTGTCAGGGCGGACACTGAAGCTTTCTTT.

As regards this clone: Other DNA variants within this sample encode the same CDR3. This sequence joins TRBV6-5 and TRBJ2-1, with TRBD1 as a possible D gene (6 bases). The CDR3 spans 15 residues. Trimming stripped 2 bases from V and 5 bases from J, with 13 bases between. CDR1 and CDR2 from the germline V gene are MNHEY and SVGAGI. The CDR3: CASSYGGRINNEQFF. The CDR3 DNA reads as TGTGCCAGCAGTTACGGGGGCCGAATTAACAATGAGCAGTTCTTC.

V gene TRBV5-5 combines with J gene TRBJ1-2; unclear D gene. Germline V gene lookup returns CDR1 SGHKS and CDR2 YYEKEE (reference sequence). Trimming left V 1 base short and J 0 bases short, with 4 bases between. The CDR3 consists of 13 residues. The CDR3 is CASSLTPNYGYTF. The CDR3 DNA follows: TGTGCCAGCAGCTTGACTCCTAACTATGGCTACACCTTC. The full variable domain, with the rest looked up from reference TRBV5-5 and TRBJ1-2, is DAGVTQSPTHLIKTRGQQVTLRCSPISGHKSVSWYQQVLGQGPQFIFQYYEKEERGRGNFPDRFSARQFPNYSSELNVNALLLGDSALYLCASSLTPNYGYTFGSGTRLTVV.

This clone was detected only a few times. V usage is TRBV18 and J usage is TRBJ1-3; possible D gene TRBD1, 6 bases. The germline V gene has CDR1 KGHSH and CDR2 LQKENI. CDR3 length equals 15 residues. V was pared by 4 bases and J by 0 bases, with 10 bases between. CDR3 in amino acids: CASSLGTYSGNTIYF. The CDR3 bases are TGTGCCAGCTCACTCGGGACATACTCTGGAAACACCATATATTTT.

This chain connects TRBV11-2 to TRBJ2-1; D ambiguous. Trimming shortened V by 1 base and J by 8 bases, and 6 bases separated the two germline ends. This CDR3 comprises 12 residues. CDR1 and CDR2 from the germline V gene are SGHAT and FQNNGV. Here the CDR3 DNA reads TGTGCCAGCAGCTTAGGAGGCGATGAGCAGTTCTTC. Protein sequence: CASSLGGDEQFF.

The DNA of the CDR3 is TGTGCCAGCAGTGCCAGGGAGAGCTACGAGCAGTACTTC. This gives the protein CASSARESYEQYF. This rearrangement joins TRBV27 to TRBJ2-7; D is tentatively TRBD1 or TRBD2 (5 bases each). The V and J ends lost 5 bases and 3 bases respectively, with 11 bases between them. This CDR3 is 13 amino acids long. Germline-derived CDR1 and CDR2 are MNHEY and SMNVEV (reference sequence).

The chain combines TRBV5-8 with TRBJ1-6; D may be TRBD1 (6 bases). V was trimmed by 5 bases and J by 7 bases, leaving 13 bases between them. CDR3 length: 14 residues. Germline loops: CDR1 SGHTS, CDR2 YDEGEE. The CDR3 is CASRLRGGNSPLHF. As DNA, the CDR3 is TGTGCCAGCAGACTGAGGGGGGGGAATTCACCCCTCCACTTT.

This clone was seen only a few times. The genes are TRBV19 and TRBJ1-4, with TRBD1 as a possible D gene (5 bases). Per germline, CDR1 LNHDA and CDR2 SQIVND (reference sequence). The CDR3 is 15 residues long. V shed 6 bases and J shed 5 bases, with 16 bases lying between them. CDR3 protein: CASSPGGSRNEKLFF. CDR3 bases: TGTGCCAGTAGCCCGGGGGGATCAAGAAATGAAAAACTGTTTTTT.

This chain joins TRBV12-2 and TRBJ2-5; whether TRBD2, the table's D call, matches the DNA was not checked. TRBV12-2 is flagged as a pseudogene. The CDR3 runs 17 residues. This CDR3 is CASRLGAGGLPRETQYF. Here the CDR3 DNA reads TGTGCAAGTCGCTTAGGCGCGGGGGGCTTACCAAGGGAGACCCAGTACTTC.

The chain has TRBV7-2 and TRBJ2-7; 7 bases line up with TRBD1. The CDR3 is 14 amino acids. CDR1 and CDR2 (germline): SGHTA, FQGNSA. The ends lost 4 bases at V and 3 bases at J; junction bases unmatched: 6. This CDR3 is CASSSGTANYEQYF. CDR3 DNA: TGTGCCAGCAGCTCCGGGACAGCAAACTACGAGCAGTACTTC. Complete variable domain (other parts from reference TRBV7-2 and TRBJ2-7): GAGVSQSPSNKVTEKGKDVELRCDPISGHTALYWYRQSLGQGLEFLIYFQGNSAPDKSGLPSDRFSAERTGGSVSTLTIQRTQQEDSAVYLCASSSGTANYEQYFGPGTRLTVT.

The chain joins TRBV6-5 to TRBJ2-7; 8 nucleotides agree with TRBD1. The V gene's germline CDR1 is MNHEY and CDR2 SVGAGI. V trimming: 0 bases; J trimming: 3 bases; junction bases outside the gene matches: 4. The CDR3 runs to 15 residues. The CDR3 region is CASSYSTGGDYEQYF. CDR3 bases: TGTGCCAGCAGTTACTCTACAGGGGGTGACTACGAGCAGTACTTC.

In this sample, this clone turned up once. V and J are TRBV5-4 and TRBJ2-7; 13 bases map to TRBD2. V shed 4 bases, J shed 4 bases, and the junction held 14 bases outside the gene matches. This CDR3 is 18 amino acids long. From germline, CDR1 is SGHNT and CDR2 YYREEE (reference sequence). The CDR3 DNA reads TGTGCCAGCAGCCTAGGACAACTCCGACTAGCGGGAGGATACGAGCAGTACTTC. The encoded protein is CASSLGQLRLAGGYEQYF.

The V gene is TRBV11-2, the J gene TRBJ2-7; D is unresolved. The V end was cut by 8 bases, the J end by 6 bases, with 35 bases between. CDR3 length: 19 amino acids. CDR1 SGHAT and CDR2 FQNNGV come from the germline V gene. The chain's CDR3 is CASRNHITGNLVDQIEQYF. The CDR3 DNA sequence: TGTGCCAGCCGAAATCATATTACTGGCAACCTAGTCGATCAAATCGAGCAGTACTTC.

V and J are TRBV5-1 and TRBJ2-3, with D perhaps TRBD1 (6 bases). The germline gives CDR1 SGHRS, CDR2 YFSETQ. V lost 3 bases and J lost 4, with 15 bases in between. The CDR3 extends over 15 amino acids. In DNA, the CDR3 is TGCGCCAGCAGCTGGGCAGGGGTAATGTCAGATACGCAGTATTTT. The encoded protein is CASSWAGVMSDTQYF.

The chain couples TRBV11-3 to TRBJ2-2, with 8 positions matching TRBD2. Germline CDR1 and CDR2: SGHNT and YENEEA. After removal of 5 bases from V and 4 bases from J, the junction contained 9 bases not matched to a gene. CDR3 size: 16 residues. CDR3 amino acids: CASSPDRGGVTGELFF. CDR3 nucleotides: TGTGCCAGCAGCCCAGATCGGGGGGGCGTCACCGGGGAGCTGTTTTTT.